This is a list of T cell receptor beta chains from one sample in a study of T cell repertoires in cytomegalovirus infection. No antigen has been identified for these receptors. TCRdb independently ran MiXCR on the reads; one entry per CDR3 protein. The data contain 750,000 to 900,000 distinct CDR3 sequences, about 27% of them singletons. The sequences come from cultured CD8+ T cells from PBMCs, collected from culture after CMV antigen stimulation. Receptors originate from a human donor in good health (CMV status not recorded). Some clones in this sample may be carry-over from other donors' samples. Each CDR3 is given with its conserved first and last residue. D genes are given only for firm matches. The size of a clone is reported for some rows only, either as once, few or many, or as a class for expanded clones.

size: few
V: TRBV7-2
J: TRBJ2-5
D: -
CDR3: CASSAYSGETQYF
DNA: TGTGCCAGCAGCGCCTACTCTGGAGAGACCCAGTACTTC

size: -
V: TRBV12-3/TRBV12-4
J: TRBJ1-2
D: TRBD1
CDR3: CAMAGGNFGGYTF
DNA: TGTGCCATGGCAGGGGGCAACTTTGGTGGCTACACCTTC

size: -
V: TRBV6-6
J: TRBJ1-2
D: -
CDR3: CASSYYGDGYTF
DNA: TGTGCCAGCAGTTATTACGGAGATGGCTACACCTTC

size: -
V: TRBV27
J: TRBJ1-1
D: -
CDR3: CASSQRGARTEAFF
DNA: TGTGCCAGCAGCCAGAGGGGGGCGCGGACTGAAGCTTTCTTT

size: -
V: TRBV25-1
J: TRBJ1-1
D: -
CDR3: CASSEFYKGNTEAFF
DNA: TGTGCCAGCAGTGAATTTTACAAGGGAAACACTGAAGCTTTCTTT

size: many
V: TRBV4-1
J: TRBJ2-1
D: TRBD2
CDR3: CASSQELADYNEQFF
DNA: TGCGCCAGCAGCCAAGAACTAGCGGACTACAATGAGCAGTTCTTC

size: few
V: TRBV7-9
J: TRBJ2-2
D: -
CDR3: CASSPEITGELFF
DNA: TGTGCCAGCAGCCCCGAGATCACCGGGGAGCTGTTTTTT

size: -
V: TRBV12-3/TRBV12-4
J: TRBJ2-3
D: TRBD2
CDR3: CASSPDGLAGGDTDTQYF
DNA: TGTGCCAGCAGTCCGGACGGTTTAGCGGGGGGCGACACAGATACGCAGTATTTT

size: few
V: TRBV19
J: TRBJ1-5
D: -
CDR3: CASSISSKRPQHF
DNA: TGTGCCAGTAGTATAAGCAGCAAGCGGCCCCAGCATTTT

size: few
V: TRBV6-8
J: TRBJ2-1
D: -
CDR3: CASRYGSLNEQFF
DNA: TGTGCCAGCAGGTACGGAAGCCTCAATGAGCAGTTCTTC

size: many
V: TRBV7-2
J: TRBJ1-3
D: -
CDR3: CASSIRQDSGNTIYF
DNA: TGTGCCAGCAGCATCAGACAGGACTCTGGAAACACCATATATTTT

size: -
V: TRBV7-3
J: TRBJ2-1
D: TRBD1
CDR3: CASSSRGTGDPEQFF
DNA: TGTGCCAGCAGCTCGAGAGGGACAGGGGACCCTGAGCAGTTCTTC

size: many
V: TRBV5-1
J: TRBJ1-4
D: -
CDR3: CASSLRSANEKLFF
DNA: TGCGCCAGCAGCTTGAGGTCGGCTAATGAAAAACTGTTTTTT

size: few
V: TRBV5-5
J: TRBJ2-1
D: -
CDR3: CASIPDNSPYNEQFF
DNA: TGTGCCAGCATACCGGACAATAGTCCCTACAATGAGCAGTTCTTC

size: few
V: TRBV7-4
J: TRBJ1-5
D: -
CDR3: CASGDLPQHF
DNA: TGTGCCAGCGGGGATCTCCCCCAGCATTTT

size: -
V: TRBV5-6
J: TRBJ2-5
D: TRBD2
CDR3: CASSSGLAWETQYF
DNA: TGTGCCAGCAGCTCGGGACTAGCGTGGGAGACCCAGTACTTC

size: -
V: TRBV7-2
J: TRBJ1-1
D: -
CDR3: CASSLDVVQVKGTEAFF
DNA: TGTGCCAGCAGCTTAGACGTCGTCCAGGTTAAAGGCACTGAAGCTTTCTTT

size: many
V: TRBV7-6
J: TRBJ2-1
D: -
CDR3: CASSLAWAEQFF
DNA: TGTGCCAGCAGCTTAGCGTGGGCAGAGCAGTTCTTC

size: -
V: TRBV6-1
J: TRBJ2-7
D: -
CDR3: CASSEGAFYEQYF
DNA: TGTGCCAGCAGTGAAGGAGCATTCTACGAGCAGTACTTC

size: -
V: TRBV29-1
J: TRBJ1-2
D: -
CDR3: CSVELRGNGYTF
DNA: TGCAGCGTTGAGCTTCGAGGCAATGGCTACACCTTC

size: -
V: TRBV5-1
J: TRBJ1-5
D: TRBD1
CDR3: CASSLGQTGDNQPQHF
DNA: TGCGCCAGCAGCTTGGGACAGACAGGGGATAATCAGCCCCAGCATTTT

size: once
V: TRBV20-1
J: TRBJ1-2
D: -
CDR3: CSAYRGSYGYTF
DNA: TGCAGTGCTTACAGAGGATCCTATGGCTACACCTTC

size: -
V: TRBV15
J: TRBJ2-1
D: -
CDR3: CATSRAVDGYNEQFF
DNA: TGTGCCACCAGCAGAGCAGTGGATGGCTACAATGAGCAGTTCTTC

size: many
V: TRBV7-8
J: TRBJ2-1
D: TRBD2
CDR3: CASRPTTSGGPNEQFF
DNA: TGTGCCAGCAGGCCTACGACTAGCGGGGGGCCCAATGAGCAGTTCTTC

size: -
V: TRBV27
J: TRBJ1-4
D: -
CDR3: CASQGRPNEKLFF
DNA: TGTGCCAGCCAGGGGAGGCCTAATGAAAAACTGTTTTTT

size: few
V: TRBV7-9
J: TRBJ1-1
D: TRBD1
CDR3: CASSGGSGTGYEAFF
DNA: TGTGCCAGCAGCGGCGGTTCTGGGACAGGGTATGAAGCTTTCTTT

size: few
V: TRBV7-4
J: TRBJ1-3
D: -
CDR3: CASSFEPLAGNTIYF
DNA: TGTGCCAGCAGCTTTGAACCCTTGGCTGGAAACACCATATATTTT

size: few
V: TRBV28
J: TRBJ1-2
D: -
CDR3: CASSPETTVYGYTF
DNA: TGTGCCAGCAGTCCGGAAACCACGGTCTATGGCTACACCTTC

size: few
V: TRBV6-2/TRBV6-3
J: TRBJ2-1
D: TRBD2
CDR3: CASSFLAGESYNEQFF
DNA: TGTGCCAGCAGTTTTTTAGCGGGGGAATCCTACAATGAGCAGTTCTTC

size: -
V: TRBV19
J: TRBJ1-2
D: TRBD1
CDR3: CASLDRGVNVYGYTF
DNA: TGTGCCAGTTTGGACAGGGGTGTTAATGTCTATGGCTACACCTTC

size: many
V: TRBV5-6
J: TRBJ1-2
D: -
CDR3: CASSLIGGFYGYTF
DNA: TGTGCCAGCAGCTTAATCGGCGGCTTCTATGGCTACACCTTC

size: few
V: TRBV7-6
J: TRBJ2-2
D: TRBD2
CDR3: CASSLALAGGPHTGELFF
DNA: TGTGCCAGCAGCTTAGCCCTAGCGGGGGGGCCACACACCGGGGAGCTGTTTTTT

size: -
V: TRBV7-2
J: TRBJ2-7
D: -
CDR3: CASSYRTGPYEQYF
DNA: TGTGCCAGCAGCTACCGTACAGGGCCCTACGAGCAGTACTTC

size: many
V: TRBV7-2
J: TRBJ2-3
D: -
CDR3: CASSLGAVGPDTQYF
DNA: TGTGCCAGCAGCTTAGGGGCGGTTGGCCCAGATACGCAGTATTTT

size: -
V: TRBV14
J: TRBJ1-1
D: -
CDR3: CASSRAGRLNTEAFF
DNA: TGTGCCAGCAGCCGCGCGGGACGACTGAACACTGAAGCTTTCTTT

size: few
V: TRBV7-9
J: TRBJ1-2
D: -
CDR3: CASSPSAKGYTF
DNA: TGTGCCAGCAGCCCCTCAGCAAAAGGCTACACCTTC

size: few
V: TRBV7-9
J: TRBJ2-3
D: TRBD1
CDR3: CASRDGQGAYLTDTQYF
DNA: TGTGCCAGCAGGGATGGACAGGGGGCCTACCTCACAGATACGCAGTATTTT

size: -
V: TRBV7-6
J: TRBJ2-1
D: TRBD2
CDR3: CASSTGLAGGKHNEQFF
DNA: TGTGCCAGCAGCACCGGACTAGCGGGGGGTAAACACAATGAGCAGTTCTTC

size: few
V: TRBV7-6
J: TRBJ2-1
D: -
CDR3: CASSLEAADITLQFF
DNA: TGTGCCAGCAGCTTAGAGGCAGCCGATATTACCCTCCAGTTCTTC

size: -
V: TRBV4-1
J: TRBJ2-1
D: TRBD2
CDR3: CASSRGGSKFF
DNA: TGCGCCAGCAGCCGCGGCGGGAGCAAGTTCTTC

size: -
V: TRBV4-3
J: TRBJ1-6
D: -
CDR3: CASRPGPLDSPLHF
DNA: TGCGCCAGCAGACCGGGGCCGCTCGATTCACCCCTCCACTTT

size: -
V: TRBV12-3/TRBV12-4
J: TRBJ1-5
D: -
CDR3: CASSSGWSNQPQHF
DNA: TGTGCCAGCAGCTCGGGCTGGAGCAATCAGCCCCAGCATTTT

size: -
V: TRBV25-1
J: TRBJ2-1
D: -
CDR3: CASSAGEQFF
DNA: TGTGCCAGCAGTGCGGGAGAGCAGTTCTTC

size: few
V: TRBV2
J: TRBJ1-2
D: -
CDR3: CASSDGDRSPSMANTF
DNA: TGTGCCAGCAGTGATGGGGACCGGTCACCCAGTATGGCTAACACCTTC

size: -
V: TRBV19
J: TRBJ2-1
D: TRBD2
CDR3: CASSNGGYNEQFF
DNA: TGTGCCAGTAGTAACGGGGGGTACAATGAGCAGTTCTTC

size: -
V: TRBV5-4
J: TRBJ2-7
D: -
CDR3: CASSIPDRSYEQYF
DNA: TGTGCCAGCAGCATACCAGACAGGAGCTACGAGCAGTACTTC

size: few
V: TRBV27
J: TRBJ1-5
D: -
CDR3: CASSPGIRSDQPQHF
DNA: TGTGCCAGCAGTCCCGGGATCAGGTCAGATCAGCCCCAGCATTTT

size: many
V: TRBV5-4
J: TRBJ1-2
D: -
CDR3: CASSSAYGYTF
DNA: TGTGCCAGCAGCTCCGCCTATGGCTACACCTTC

size: few
V: TRBV6-6
J: TRBJ1-1
D: TRBD1
CDR3: CASSLKGVDRKNTEAFF
DNA: TGTGCCAGCAGTTTAAAGGGTGTGGACAGGAAGAACACTGAAGCTTTCTTT

size: few
V: TRBV4-1
J: TRBJ2-3
D: -
CDR3: CASSQDYGVLDTQYF
DNA: TGCGCCAGCAGCCAAGATTATGGGGTTTTGGATACGCAGTATTTT

size: few
V: TRBV5-4
J: TRBJ1-1
D: -
CDR3: CASSPTGRGLITEAFF
DNA: TGTGCCAGCAGCCCCACCGGGAGGGGGTTGATCACTGAAGCTTTCTTT

size: -
V: TRBV19
J: TRBJ1-1
D: -
CDR3: CASSIGRAVNTEAFF
DNA: TGTGCCAGTAGTATAGGTCGGGCAGTGAACACTGAAGCTTTCTTT

size: -
V: TRBV7-9
J: TRBJ2-7
D: -
CDR3: CASSPLSTGTPSYEQYF
DNA: TGTGCCAGCAGCCCACTTTCAACCGGGACACCCTCCTACGAGCAGTACTTC

size: many
V: TRBV7-8
J: TRBJ2-7
D: -
CDR3: CASSFGYEGPDEQYF
DNA: TGTGCCAGCAGCTTCGGATATGAGGGGCCTGACGAGCAGTACTTC

size: -
V: TRBV20-1
J: TRBJ1-1
D: -
CDR3: CSARRDTEAFF
DNA: TGCAGTGCAAGAAGGGACACTGAAGCTTTCTTT